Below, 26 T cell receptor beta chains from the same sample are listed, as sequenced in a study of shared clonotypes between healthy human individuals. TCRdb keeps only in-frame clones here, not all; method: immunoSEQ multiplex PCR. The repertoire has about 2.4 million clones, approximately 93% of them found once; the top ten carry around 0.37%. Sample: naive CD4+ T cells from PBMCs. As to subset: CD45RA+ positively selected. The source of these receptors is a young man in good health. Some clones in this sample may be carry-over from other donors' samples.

The CDR3 sequence: CAWIRAGVWNEQFF. In nucleotides, the CDR3 is TGTGCCTGGATCAGGGCGGGAGTGTGGAATGAGCAGTTCTTC. The genes are TRBV30 and TRBJ2-1; 7 bases map to TRBD2. With 4 bases clipped from V and 7 bases from J, the junction kept 10 bases outside the gene matches. Germline-derived CDR1 and CDR2 are GTSNPN and SVGIG (reference sequence). This CDR3 comprises 14 residues.

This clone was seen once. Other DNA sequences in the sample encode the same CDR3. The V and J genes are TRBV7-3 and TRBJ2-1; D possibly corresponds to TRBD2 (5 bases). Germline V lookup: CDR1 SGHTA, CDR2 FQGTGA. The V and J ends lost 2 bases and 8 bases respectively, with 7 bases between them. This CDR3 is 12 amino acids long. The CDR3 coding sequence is TGTGCCAGCAGCTTACTCGGGGATGAGCAGTTCTTC. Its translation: CASSLLGDEQFF.

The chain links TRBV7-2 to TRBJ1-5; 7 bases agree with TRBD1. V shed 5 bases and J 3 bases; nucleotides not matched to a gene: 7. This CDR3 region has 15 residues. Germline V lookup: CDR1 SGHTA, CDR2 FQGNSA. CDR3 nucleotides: TGTGCCAGCAGCCTTCCCAGGGGGAACAATCAGCCCCAGCATTTT. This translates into CASSLPRGNNQPQHF. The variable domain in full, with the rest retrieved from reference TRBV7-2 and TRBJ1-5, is GAGVSQSPSNKVTEKGKDVELRCDPISGHTALYWYRQSLGQGLEFLIYFQGNSAPDKSGLPSDRFSAERTGGSVSTLTIQRTQQEDSAVYLCASSLPRGNNQPQHFGDGTRLSIL.

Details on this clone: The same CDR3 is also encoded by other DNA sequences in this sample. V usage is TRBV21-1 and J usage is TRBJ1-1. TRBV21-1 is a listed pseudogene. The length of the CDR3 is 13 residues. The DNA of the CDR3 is TGTGCCAGCAGCAAAGGGGGGGATACTGAAGCTTTCTTT. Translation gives CASSKGGDTEAFF.

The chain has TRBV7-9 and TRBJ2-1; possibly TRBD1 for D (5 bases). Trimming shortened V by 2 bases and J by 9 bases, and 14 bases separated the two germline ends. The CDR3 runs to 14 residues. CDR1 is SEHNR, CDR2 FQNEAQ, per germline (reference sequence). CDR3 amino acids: CASSLNPQGREQFF. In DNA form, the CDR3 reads TGTGCCAGCAGCTTAAATCCCCAGGGTCGTGAGCAGTTCTTC.

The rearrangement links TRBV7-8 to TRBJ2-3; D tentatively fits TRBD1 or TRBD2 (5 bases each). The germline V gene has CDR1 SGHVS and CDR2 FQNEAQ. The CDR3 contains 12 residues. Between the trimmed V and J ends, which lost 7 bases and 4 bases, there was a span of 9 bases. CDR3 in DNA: TGTGCCAGCACCCTGGGGGCAGATACGCAGTATTTT. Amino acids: CASTLGADTQYF. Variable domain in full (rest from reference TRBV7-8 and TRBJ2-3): GAGVSQSPRYKVAKRGQDVALRCDPISGHVSLFWYQQALGQGPEFLTYFQNEAQLDKSGLPSDRFFAERPEGSVSTLKIQRTQQEDSAVYLCASTLGADTQYFGPGTRLTVL.

The chain's CDR3 is CASSPAVPDGELFF. CDR3 bases: TGTGCCAGCAGCCCCGCGGTTCCAGACGGGGAGCTGTTTTTT. The chain uses TRBV7-3 and TRBJ2-2; no definite D call. This CDR3 region has 14 residues. Trimming shortened V by 5 bases and J by 7 bases, and 14 bases separated the two germline ends. Germline-derived CDR1 and CDR2 are SGHTA and FQGTGA.

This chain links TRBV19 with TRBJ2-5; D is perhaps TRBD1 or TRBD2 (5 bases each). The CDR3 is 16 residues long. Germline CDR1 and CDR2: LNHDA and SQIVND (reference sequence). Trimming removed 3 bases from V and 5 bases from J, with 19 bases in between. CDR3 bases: TGTGCCAGTAGTATTGTCTTATGGGGCTTAGCGGAGACCCAGTACTTC. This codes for CASSIVLWGLAETQYF.

The CDR3 protein is CASREGGGGAFF. CDR3 in DNA: TGCGCCAGCAGGGAGGGCGGCGGAGGAGCTTTCTTT. The rearrangement uses TRBV5-1 and TRBJ1-1; D remains unclear. Germline CDR1 is SGHRS and CDR2 is YFSETQ. The CDR3 is made up of 12 amino acids. Trimming pared 5 bases from V and 10 bases from J, leaving 15 bases between.

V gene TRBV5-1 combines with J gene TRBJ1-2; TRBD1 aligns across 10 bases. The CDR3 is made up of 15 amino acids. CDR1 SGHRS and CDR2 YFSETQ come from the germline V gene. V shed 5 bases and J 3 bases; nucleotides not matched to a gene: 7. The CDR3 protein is CASRSQTGGDYGYTF. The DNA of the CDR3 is TGCGCCAGCAGATCGCAGACAGGGGGCGACTATGGCTACACCTTC.

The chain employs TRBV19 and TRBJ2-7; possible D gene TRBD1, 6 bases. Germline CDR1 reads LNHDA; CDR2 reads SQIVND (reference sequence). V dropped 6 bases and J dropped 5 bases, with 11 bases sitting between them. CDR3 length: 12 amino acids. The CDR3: CASSFGGNEQYF. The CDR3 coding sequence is TGTGCCAGTAGCTTTGGGGGCAACGAGCAGTACTTC.

The CDR3 is CASSWRGTASYEQYF. The CDR3 DNA reads as TGCGCCAGCAGCTGGAGGGGGACGGCATCCTACGAGCAGTACTTC. The rearrangement uses TRBV5-1 and TRBJ2-7; either TRBD1 or TRBD2 may fit D (6 bases each). The CDR3 sequence is 15 residues long. Germline V gene data show CDR1 as SGHRS and CDR2 as YFSETQ. V was pared by 3 bases and J by 1 base, with 14 bases between.

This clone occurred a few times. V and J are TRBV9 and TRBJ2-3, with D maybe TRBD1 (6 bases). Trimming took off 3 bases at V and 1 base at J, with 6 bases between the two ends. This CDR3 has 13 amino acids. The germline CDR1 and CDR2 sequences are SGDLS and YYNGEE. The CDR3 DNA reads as TGTGCCAGCAGCGAGGGGGGCACAGATACGCAGTATTTT. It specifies CASSEGGTDTQYF.

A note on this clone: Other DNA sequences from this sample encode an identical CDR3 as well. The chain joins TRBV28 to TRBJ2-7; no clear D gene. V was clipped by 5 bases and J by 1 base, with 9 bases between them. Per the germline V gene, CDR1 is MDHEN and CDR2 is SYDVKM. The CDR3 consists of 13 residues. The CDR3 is CASSPGRSYEQYF. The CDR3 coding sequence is TGTGCCAGCAGTCCTGGACGGTCCTACGAGCAGTACTTC.

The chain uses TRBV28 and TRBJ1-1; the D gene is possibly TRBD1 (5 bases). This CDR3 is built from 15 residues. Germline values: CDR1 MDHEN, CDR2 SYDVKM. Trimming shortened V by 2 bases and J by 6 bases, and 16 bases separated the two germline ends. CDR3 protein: CASSLTGRTIPEAFF. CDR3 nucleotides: TGTGCCAGCAGTTTAACGGGACGGACCATACCTGAAGCTTTCTTT.

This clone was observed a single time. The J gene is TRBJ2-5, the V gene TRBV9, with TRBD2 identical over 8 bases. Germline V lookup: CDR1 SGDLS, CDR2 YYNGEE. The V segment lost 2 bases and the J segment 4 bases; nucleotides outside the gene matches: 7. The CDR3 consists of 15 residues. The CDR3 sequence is CASSVSGIGPETQYF. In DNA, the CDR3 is TGTGCCAGCAGCGTTAGCGGGATTGGGCCAGAGACCCAGTACTTC.

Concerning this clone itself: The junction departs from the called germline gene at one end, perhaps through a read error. The CDR3 sequence is CASTSLGTGTSF. CDR3 coding DNA: TGTGCCAGCACCTCCCTAGGGACAGGTACGTCCTTC. The chain uses TRBV11-2 and TRBJ2-7; 8 bases align to TRBD1. Germline CDR1 and CDR2: SGHAT and FQNNGV. This CDR3 has 12 residues.

This CDR3 is CASRATQGGGQETQYF. The CDR3, as DNA: TGTGCCAGCAGGGCAACTCAGGGTGGGGGACAAGAGACCCAGTACTTC. This chain uses TRBV28 with TRBJ2-5, with D perhaps being TRBD1 or TRBD2 (5 bases each). The germline V gene encodes CDR1 MDHEN and CDR2 SYDVKM. Trimming left V 6 bases short and J 2 bases short, with 19 bases between. The CDR3 runs 16 residues.

The CDR3 DNA reads TGTGCCAGCAAGACCCATTGGAACGAGCAGTACTTC. It encodes CASKTHWNEQYF. The rearrangement joins TRBV6-5 to TRBJ2-7; D ambiguous. The germline V gene encodes CDR1 MNHEY and CDR2 SVGAGI. The CDR3 consists of 12 residues. The V end was cut by 7 bases, the J end by 5 bases, with 12 bases between.

CDR3 sequence reads: CASSLVRTTSSNYGYTF. The CDR3 DNA reads TGTGCCAGCAGCTTAGTTAGGACAACATCCTCAAACTATGGCTACACCTTC. This chain links TRBV7-8 with TRBJ1-2; D is perhaps TRBD1 (5 bases). Deletions cut 1 base from V and 2 bases from J, with 17 bases between. This CDR3 region has 17 residues. Germline loops: CDR1 SGHVS, CDR2 FQNEAQ.

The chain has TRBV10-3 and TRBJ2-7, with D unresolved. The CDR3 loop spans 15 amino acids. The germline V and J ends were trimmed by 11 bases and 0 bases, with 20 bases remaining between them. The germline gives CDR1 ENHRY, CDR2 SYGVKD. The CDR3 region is CASRNGLVPSYEQYF. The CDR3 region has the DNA TGTGCCTCGCGAAATGGGTTGGTCCCCTCCTACGAGCAGTACTTC.

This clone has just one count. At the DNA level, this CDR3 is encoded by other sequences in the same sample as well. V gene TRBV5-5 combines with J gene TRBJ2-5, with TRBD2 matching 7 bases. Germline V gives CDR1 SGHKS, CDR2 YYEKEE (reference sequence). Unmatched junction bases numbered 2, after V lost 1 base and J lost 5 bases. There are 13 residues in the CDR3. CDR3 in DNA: TGTGCCAGCAGCTTGTCGGGGGGTGAGACCCAGTACTTC. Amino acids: CASSLSGGETQYF.

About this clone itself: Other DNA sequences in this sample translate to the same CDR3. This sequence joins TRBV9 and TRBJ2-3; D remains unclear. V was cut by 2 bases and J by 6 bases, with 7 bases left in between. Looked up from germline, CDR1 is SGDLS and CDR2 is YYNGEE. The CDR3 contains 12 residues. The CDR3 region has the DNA TGTGCCAGCAGCGTCGGACGGGATACGCAGTATTTT. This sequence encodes CASSVGRDTQYF.

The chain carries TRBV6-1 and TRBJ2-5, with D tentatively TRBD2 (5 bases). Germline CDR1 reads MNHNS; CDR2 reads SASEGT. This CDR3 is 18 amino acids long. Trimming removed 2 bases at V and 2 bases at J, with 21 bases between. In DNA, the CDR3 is TGTGCCAGCAGTGAAAGGCTAGCCCCCACGGGATGGCAAGAGACCCAGTACTTC. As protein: CASSERLAPTGWQETQYF.

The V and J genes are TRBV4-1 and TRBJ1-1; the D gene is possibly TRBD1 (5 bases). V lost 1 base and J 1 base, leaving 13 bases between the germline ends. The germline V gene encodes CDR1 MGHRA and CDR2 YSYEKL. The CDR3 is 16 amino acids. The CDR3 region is CASSQGVLGTNTEAFF. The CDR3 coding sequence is TGCGCCAGCAGCCAAGGGGTCCTGGGGACGAACACTGAAGCTTTCTTT.

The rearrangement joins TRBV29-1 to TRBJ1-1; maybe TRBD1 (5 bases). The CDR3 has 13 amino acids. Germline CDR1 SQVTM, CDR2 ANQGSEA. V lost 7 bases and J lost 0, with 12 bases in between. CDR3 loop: CSAVGLMNTEAFF. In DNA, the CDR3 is TGCAGCGCCGTGGGACTTATGAACACTGAAGCTTTCTTT.